This T cell receptor beta chain was obtained from a study of graft-versus-host responses after intestinal transplantation. The data were produced by immunoSEQ multiplex PCR, yet TCRdb's version contains in-frame clones alone and is incomplete. The table has approximately 74,000 clones, around 92% seen once; the top ten hold 0.55% to 0.75%. V shed 5 bases and J 4 bases; nucleotides not matched to a gene: 5. The length of the CDR3 is 15 residues. The germline V gene has CDR1 SGHAT and CDR2 FQNNGV. This clonotype originated in a human patient who received an intestinal transplant, so some T cells may come from the graft donor. This sequence joins TRBV11-2 and TRBJ2-1, with 10 bases fitting TRBD1. The source was PBMCs, collected 98 days after intestinal transplantation. CDR3 region: CASSLGTGEYNEQFF. In DNA form, the CDR3 reads TGTGCCAGCAGCCTCGGGACAGGGGAATACAATGAGCAGTTCTTC.